These T cell receptor beta chains were read from a single sample in a study of post-analysis software for immune sequencing data. Using its own MiXCR run on the PCR reads, TCRdb lists one record per CDR3 protein. This repertoire shows about 540,000 distinct CDR3 sequences, around 34% found once; its top ten account for approximately 6%. Source material: blood. The receptors derive from a girl aged 2 to 17 with multiple sclerosis. Both conserved end residues are part of each CDR3. The D gene is left open where the match is weak. For some rows the clone size is stated as once, few or many, or as a class when expanded; others skip it.

j_call d_call clone_size v_call cdr3_nt cdr3_aa
TRBJ1-2 . few TRBV20-1 TGCAGTGCTAGAGACGGAAAGGGGTCGAACTATGGCTACACCTTC CSARDGKGSNYGYTF
TRBJ1-5 TRBD1 . TRBV24-1 TGTGCCACCAGTGAGAGAGGGGGCCGGAATCAGCCCCAGCATTTT CATSERGGRNQPQHF
TRBJ2-1 TRBD2 . TRBV5-1 TGCGCCAGCAGCTCTTCTCGAGGAAGCGGGGGGGGCAATGAGCAGTTCTTC CASSSSRGSGGGNEQFF
TRBJ2-3 TRBD2 few TRBV4-2 TGTGCCAGCAGCCAAGATTGGCTAGCGGGGGAGTTCACAGATACGCAGTATTTT CASSQDWLAGEFTDTQYF
TRBJ1-2 . . TRBV15 TGTGCCACCAGCAGGCGGGTCGGCGATGGCTACACCTTC CATSRRVGDGYTF
TRBJ2-3 TRBD2 few TRBV20-1 TGCAGTGCTAGAGTAGTAGCGGGGACAGATACGCAGTATTTT CSARVVAGTDTQYF
TRBJ1-1 TRBD1 few TRBV9 TGTGCCAGCAGCCGGGGACAGATGAACACTGAAGCTTTCTTT CASSRGQMNTEAFF
TRBJ2-5 . . TRBV29-1 TGCAGCGTTGCCGGCAATGAGCAGTACTTC CSVAGNEQYF
TRBJ2-7 . . TRBV12-3/TRBV12-4 TGTGCCAGCCCCGCAGGGGACTTCCGCGAGCAGTACTTC CASPAGDFREQYF
TRBJ2-3 . . TRBV10-2 TGCGCCAGCAACCGAAACGACAGGTTAGACACAGATACGCAGTATTTT CASNRNDRLDTDTQYF
TRBJ1-6 . many TRBV12-3/TRBV12-4 TGTGCCAGCATCGGCAGTAGCTCCTATAATTCACCCCTCCACTTT CASIGSSSYNSPLHF
TRBJ1-5 TRBD1 few TRBV4-1 TGCGCCAGCAGCCGGACAGGGGCGGTCAATCAGCCCCAGCATTTT CASSRTGAVNQPQHF
TRBJ2-5 TRBD2 once TRBV7-8 TGTGCCAGCAGCGTAGTGGTACGAGCGGGGGGCGTGGAGACCCAGTACTTC CASSVVVRAGGVETQYF
TRBJ2-5 . . TRBV7-9 TGTGCCAGCAGCTTAGAAGGAGGGCGGGGACAAGAGACCCAGTACTTC CASSLEGGRGQETQYF
TRBJ2-5 . many TRBV6-1 TGTGCCAGCAGTGTAAGAACGGAGACCCAGTACTTC CASSVRTETQYF
TRBJ2-5 TRBD1 . TRBV12-3/TRBV12-4 TGTGCCAGCAGTCTATACAGGGGTAGTAGGGAGACCCAGTACTTC CASSLYRGSRETQYF
TRBJ1-1 . few TRBV5-8 TGTGCCAGCAGCTTTGGCGCAGACGAAGCTTTCTTT CASSFGADEAFF
TRBJ2-7 . . TRBV14 TGTGCCAGCAGCCAAGATCATGACTCCCTCCCCGAGGAGTACTTC CASSQDHDSLPEEYF
TRBJ2-7 . few TRBV28 TGTGCCAGCAGTTCACTACAGGAAAGAGATGCCTACGAGCAGTACTTC CASSSLQERDAYEQYF
TRBJ1-2 TRBD1 . TRBV27 TGTGCCAGCAGTGCGTCCACCGGGACAGGGCTTAACTATGGCTACACCTTC CASSASTGTGLNYGYTF
TRBJ1-5 TRBD1 . TRBV7-9 TGTGCCAGCAGCCCGGCCTCAGGGGGGAGCAATCAGCCCCAGCATTTT CASSPASGGSNQPQHF
TRBJ2-7 . . TRBV20-1 TGCAGTGTTAGAGATCAACAGAGATACGAGCAGTACTTC CSVRDQQRYEQYF